Only one count was recorded for the clone carrying this T cell receptor (beta chain). What it recognizes is unknown. V was pared by 2 bases and J by 9 bases, with 8 bases of the junction left unmatched. Germline V gene sequence: CDR1 SGHNT, CDR2 YYREEE (reference sequence). The CDR3 sequence is 16 residues long. Cryopreserved PBMCs were CD4-enriched, then split into naive and memory cells. Clones were read by immunoSEQ multiplex PCR, and TCRdb kept only the in-frame ones, dropping some. The sample contains some 60,000 clones, just over 90% of which appear only once. The sample is drawn from a study of CD4 T cells in relation to SARS-CoV-2 and coronaviruses. Study-wide points: The assay detects memory recall responses, not culture-primed primary responses. The cross-reactivity analysis covered only spike protein, not other viral proteins. Samples before the pandemic and after infection were not matched within any donor.

The chain employs TRBV5-4 and TRBJ2-1; 13 bases align to TRBD2. The sequenced sample consisted of naive CD4+ T cells from PBMCs. Subset indicated: naive CD4+ T cells isolated by negative enrichment. The sequence was obtained from an adult with COVID-19. CDR3 in DNA: TGTGCCAGCAGCTTCCGGACTAGCGGGAGCGTGGCTGAGCAGTTCTTC. Protein: CASSFRTSGSVAEQFF.